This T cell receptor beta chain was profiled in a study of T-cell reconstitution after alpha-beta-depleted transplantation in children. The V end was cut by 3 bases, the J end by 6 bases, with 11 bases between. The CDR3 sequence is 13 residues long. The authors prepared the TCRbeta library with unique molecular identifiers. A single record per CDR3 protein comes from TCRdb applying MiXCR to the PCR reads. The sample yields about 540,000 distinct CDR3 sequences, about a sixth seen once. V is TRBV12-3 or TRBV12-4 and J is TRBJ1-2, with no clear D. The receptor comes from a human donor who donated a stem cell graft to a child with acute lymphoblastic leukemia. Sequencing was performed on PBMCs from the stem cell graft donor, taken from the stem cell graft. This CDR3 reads CASSLMGRDGYTF. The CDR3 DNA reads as TGTGCCAGCAGTTTGATGGGGAGGGATGGCTACACCTTC.